This TCR beta chain comes out of a study of blood T cell repertoires in COVID-19 (dated by TCRdb to 2020 to 2021). Concerning the study at large: Samples from collaborators originated in the United States, Italy and Spain and spanned both the acute and convalescent phases of COVID-19. The prospective study material was composed of cDNA or gDNA derived from T cells, B-cell-depleted T cells, or PBMCs. Subjects who had been exposed to COVID-19, were actively infected with it, or had recovered from it provided the deeply sampled blood TCRbeta repertoires that made up the dataset. The repertoires were released in a freely available public database intended as a resource for research on the immune response to SARS-CoV-2. Samples came from the ongoing ImmuneRACE study (first 160 participants) plus 1,254 subjects from 6 global collaborators. A de-identified subject ID, COVID-19 status, age in years and sex were almost always included in the sample metadata. Where HLA class I and class II types were available, the types were taken from metadata supplied by the sample provider, not from assay-based typing.

What the study reported, not specific to this receptor: Clinical and demographic metadata were provided uncurated, with the amount varying by source and participant.

The V and J ends are trimmed by 5 bases and 0 bases, leaving 11 bases between them. CDR1 SGHRS and CDR2 YFSETQ were looked up in the germline V gene. Including the terminal cysteine and phenylalanine, the CDR3 comprises 14 residues. Only the CDR3 region is kept as DNA, spanning 42 bases read in frame from base 1. In regard to this clone: The clone's antigen remains unknown. No base quality information exists; no much larger clone differs at one position.

TCRbeta CDR3 regions were amplified from genomic DNA by means of the immunoSEQ Assay, a bias-controlled multiplex PCR. The authors' pipeline ran thus. The number of nucleated cells in each sample was estimated from the amplification of reference gene primers within the assay. To quantify the absolute abundance of each unique TCRbeta CDR3 rearrangement, sequence reads were collapsed and filtered. For each sample, productive Simpson clonality was calculated by taking the square root of Simpson's diversity index across productive rearrangements. TCRdb took this table from immuneACCESS and kept in-frame rearrangements with V and J called. Such tables lack part of the clones; where checked against another copy, unresolved V genes explain under half of the gap, and the rest is unexplained. Clone size and the V and J calls come from that table; the DNA yielded D and trimming. The sample profile shows about 190,000 clones; roughly 78% of them were found once. The top ten clonotypes cover 2.8% of the sample.

Collaborating institutions collected whole blood in K2EDTA tubes following their own protocols. For TCRbeta analysis, collaborators shipped samples as frozen whole blood, isolated PBMCs, or DNA extracted from either of those sample types. Recombination connected TRBV5-1 to TRBJ1-1; the D gene is unclear. The sequencing sample was made of peripheral blood. This receptor was obtained from a woman older than 75 with active or convalescent COVID-19. The CDR3 corresponds to CASSREPVNTEAFF. The DNA reads TGCGCCAGCAGTCGTGAACCGGTGAACACTGAAGCTTTCTTT.